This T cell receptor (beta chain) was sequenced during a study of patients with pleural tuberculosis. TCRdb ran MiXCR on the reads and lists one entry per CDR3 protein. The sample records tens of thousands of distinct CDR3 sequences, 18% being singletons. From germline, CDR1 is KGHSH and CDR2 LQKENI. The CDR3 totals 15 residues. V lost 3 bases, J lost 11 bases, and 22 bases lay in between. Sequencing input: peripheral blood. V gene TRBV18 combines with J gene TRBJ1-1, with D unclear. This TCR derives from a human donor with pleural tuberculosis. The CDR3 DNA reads TGTGCCAGCTCACCTGATTGGTTAATGAACACTGGGGCTTTCTTT. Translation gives CASSPDWLMNTGAFF.